This T cell receptor (beta chain) was retrieved from a study of control samples from healthy donors and cancer patients (dated by TCRdb to about 2020). Deletion took 3 bases off V and 0 bases off J, with a span of 5 bases between the germline ends. The CDR3 sequence holds 13 residues, the cysteine and phenylalanine included. Only the CDR3 DNA stays, 39 bases, in frame from base 1. Via the germline V gene, CDR1 is KGHSH and CDR2 LQKENI. Note on this clone: No antigen is known for it. The sample holds no much larger clone one base away, and base qualities are not on file.

The library came from the immunoSEQ multiplex PCR assay. In its TCRdb copy, this immuneACCESS table keeps in-frame sequences only and misses some clones. Where compared with another copy, unresolved V genes explain less than half of these, and the others have no known cause. The table for this sample lists under 150,000 clones; about 85% of them were counted only once. Approximately 9% of the sample is held by the ten biggest clonotypes. This clonotype was obtained from a woman younger than 45 in good health. The chain is assembled from TRBV18 and TRBJ1-2; the D gene cannot be named for sure. The specimen was blood. This receptor has the CDR3 CASSPDPNYGYTF. The DNA is as follows: TGTGCCAGCTCACCGGACCCTAACTATGGCTACACCTTC.